This T cell receptor beta chain was retrieved from a study of beta chain features in type 1 diabetes. Study-level information: Analysis included over 90 million sorted cells drawn from all samples. General study findings and limits: Any HLA-type effect on TCRB rearrangement remained unresolved here. TCRB CDR3 length was moderately but significantly reduced in all four CD4+ subsets of Type 1 diabetes patients. Any PCR bias toward short templates would affect both groups alike.

Every isolated RNA sample was fully reverse transcribed, so sequencing captured expressed TCRB transcripts. The method was immunoSEQ multiplex PCR; TCRdb's version includes in-frame clones alone and lacks a portion of them. Of roughly 400,000 clones listed, approximately 15% are singletons. The trim removed 3 bases at V and 4 bases at J, leaving 5 bases unmatched. The V gene's germline CDR1 is ENHRY and CDR2 SYGVKD. The length of the CDR3 is 15 residues. This clone was recorded a few times. The antigen is undetermined. The chain employs TRBV10-3 and TRBJ2-3, with TRBD2 matching 9 bases. This TCR was recovered from a young man in good health. The sequenced sample consisted of naive CD4+ T cells from blood. CDR3 nucleotides: TGTGCCATCAGTGATAGCGGGGGTCTGCCAGATACGCAGTATTTT. It encodes CAISDSGGLPDTQYF.